This TCR beta chain was sequenced during a study of T cells in Graves' hyperthyroidism and ophthalmopathy. Germline V gene lookup returns CDR1 SQVTM and CDR2 ANQGSEA. The CDR3 length is 13 residues. V was clipped by 6 bases and J by 7 bases; unmatched bases: 11. This clonotype is medium-sized by share. The source material, RNA transcripts, was used to amplify TCR beta CDR3 regions. Primed by the HTBI set, a first-round RT-PCR was run on the TCR CDR3. TCRdb re-analysed the multiplex PCR reads in MiXCR, keeping a single row per CDR3 protein. The table shows approximately 40,000 distinct CDR3 sequences, with approximately 52% occurring only once.

Sequences were obtained from blood. This TCR derives from a man between 40 and 49 years old with Graves' ophthalmopathy. The chain uses TRBV29-1 and TRBJ1-2; 7 bases map to TRBD1. DNA for the CDR3: TGCAGCGTGGCCCGACAGGGTGGCTTTGGCTACACCTTC. It specifies CSVARQGGFGYTF.